A single sample is the source of the 2 T cell receptor beta chains below, sequenced in a study of post-analysis software for immune sequencing data. Study findings and constraints: Compared with controls, patients had more of 4 to 6 TRBV segments, including TRBV5-6, TRBV5-1 and TRBV20-1.

Researchers reported that TCR beta cDNA libraries carried unique molecular identifiers. In TCRdb, the PCR reads were re-called with MiXCR into one record per CDR3 protein. The sample includes about 620,000 distinct CDR3 sequences, around 47% of them seen just once. These receptors lack a known antigen. Input material: blood. All receptors derive from a girl aged 10-17 years with multiple sclerosis.

This clonotype was observed a few times. The chain couples TRBV2 to TRBJ2-3; tentative D call: TRBD2 (6 bases). The CDR3 spans 17 residues. Trimming shortened V by 3 bases and J by 1 base, and 17 bases separated the two germline ends. Germline assignment: CDR1 SNHLY and CDR2 FYNNEI. The CDR3 here is CASSDLGFGRGTDTQYF. For the CDR3, the DNA is TGTGCCAGCAGTGATCTAGGTTTCGGGAGAGGCACAGATACGCAGTATTTT.

V gene TRBV10-3 combines with J gene TRBJ2-3, with D tentatively TRBD2 (5 bases). Germline V CDR1 and CDR2: ENHRY, SYGVKD. Trimming took off 2 bases at V and 1 base at J, with 13 bases between the two ends. The CDR3 covers 16 residues. CDR3 in DNA: TGTGCCATCAGTGAGGGACTCGTCCACCGCACAGATACGCAGTATTTT. Its protein product is CAISEGLVHRTDTQYF.